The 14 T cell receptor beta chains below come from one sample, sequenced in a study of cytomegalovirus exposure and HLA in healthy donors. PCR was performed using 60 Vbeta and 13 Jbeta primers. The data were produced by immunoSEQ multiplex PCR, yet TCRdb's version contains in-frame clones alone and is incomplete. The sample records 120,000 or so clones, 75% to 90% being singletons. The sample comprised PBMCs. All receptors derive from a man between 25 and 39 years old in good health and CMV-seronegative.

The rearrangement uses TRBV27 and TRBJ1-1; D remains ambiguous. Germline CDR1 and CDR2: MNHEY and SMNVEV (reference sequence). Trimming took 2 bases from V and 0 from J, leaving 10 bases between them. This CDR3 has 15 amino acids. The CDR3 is CASSLGMRMNTEAFF. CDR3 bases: TGTGCCAGCAGTTTAGGTATGCGTATGAACACTGAAGCTTTCTTT.

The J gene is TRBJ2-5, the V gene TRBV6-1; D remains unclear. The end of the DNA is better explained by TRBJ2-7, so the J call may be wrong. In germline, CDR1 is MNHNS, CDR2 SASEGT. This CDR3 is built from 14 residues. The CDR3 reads CASSELLLPYEQYF. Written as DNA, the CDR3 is TGTGCCAGCAGTGAACTTCTACTACCCTACGAGCAGTACTTC.

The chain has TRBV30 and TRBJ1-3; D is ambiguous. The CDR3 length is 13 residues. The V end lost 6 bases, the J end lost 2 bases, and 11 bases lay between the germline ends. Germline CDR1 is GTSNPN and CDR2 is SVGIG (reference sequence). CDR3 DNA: TGTGCCTGTCAGGCGGGGACTGGAAACACCATATATTTT. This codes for CACQAGTGNTIYF.

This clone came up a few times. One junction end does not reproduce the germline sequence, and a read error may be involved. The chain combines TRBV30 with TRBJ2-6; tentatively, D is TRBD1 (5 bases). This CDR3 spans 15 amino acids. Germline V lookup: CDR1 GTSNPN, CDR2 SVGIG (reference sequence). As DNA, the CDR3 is TGTGCCTGGAGTGTAATTGGTTCTGGGGCCAACGGCCTGACTTTC. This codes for CAWSVIGSGANGLTF.

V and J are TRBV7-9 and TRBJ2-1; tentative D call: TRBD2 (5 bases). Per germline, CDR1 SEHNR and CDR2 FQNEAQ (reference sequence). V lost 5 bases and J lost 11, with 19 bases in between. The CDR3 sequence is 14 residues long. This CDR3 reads CASSHPETGWKQFF. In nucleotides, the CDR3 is TGTGCCAGCAGCCATCCGGAAACGGGGTGGAAGCAGTTCTTC.

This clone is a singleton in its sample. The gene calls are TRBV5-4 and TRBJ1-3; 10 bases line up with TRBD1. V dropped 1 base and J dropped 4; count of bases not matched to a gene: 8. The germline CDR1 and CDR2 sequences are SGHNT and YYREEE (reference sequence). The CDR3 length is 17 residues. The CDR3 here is CASSLWTGGSRGNTIYF. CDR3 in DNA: TGTGCCAGCAGCTTGTGGACAGGGGGGTCGCGAGGAAACACCATATATTTT.

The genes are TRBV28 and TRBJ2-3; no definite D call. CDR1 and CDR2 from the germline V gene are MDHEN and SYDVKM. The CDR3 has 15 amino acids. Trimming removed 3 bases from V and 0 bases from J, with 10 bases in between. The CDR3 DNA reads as TGTGCCAGCAGTTTCAAGCTTCCAAGCACAGATACGCAGTATTTT. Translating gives CASSFKLPSTDTQYF.

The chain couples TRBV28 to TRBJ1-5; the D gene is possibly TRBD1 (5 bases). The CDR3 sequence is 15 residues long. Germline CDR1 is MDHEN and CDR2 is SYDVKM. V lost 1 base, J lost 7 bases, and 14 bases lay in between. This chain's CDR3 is CASSLSWDFNQPQHF. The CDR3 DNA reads TGTGCCAGCAGTTTATCATGGGACTTTAACCAGCCCCAGCATTTT.

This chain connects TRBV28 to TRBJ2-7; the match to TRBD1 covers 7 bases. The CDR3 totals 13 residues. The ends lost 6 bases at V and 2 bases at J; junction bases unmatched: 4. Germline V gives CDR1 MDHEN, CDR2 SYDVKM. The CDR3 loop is CASRGTAPYEQYF. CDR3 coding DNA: TGTGCCAGCAGGGGGACAGCTCCCTACGAGCAGTACTTC.

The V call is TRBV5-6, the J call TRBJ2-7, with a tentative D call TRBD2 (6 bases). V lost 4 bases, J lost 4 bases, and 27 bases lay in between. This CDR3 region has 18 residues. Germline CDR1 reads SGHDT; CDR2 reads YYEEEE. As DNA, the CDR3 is TGTGCCAGCAGCCGCGGGACTTCCTCCCTTAACCCTCTTTACGAGCAGTACTTC. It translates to CASSRGTSSLNPLYEQYF. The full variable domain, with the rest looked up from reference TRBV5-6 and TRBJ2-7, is DAGVTQSPTHLIKTRGQQVTLRCSPKSGHDTVSWYQQALGQGPQFIFQYYEEEERQRGNFPDRFSGHQFPNYSSELNVNALLLGDSALYLCASSRGTSSLNPLYEQYFGPGTRLTVT.

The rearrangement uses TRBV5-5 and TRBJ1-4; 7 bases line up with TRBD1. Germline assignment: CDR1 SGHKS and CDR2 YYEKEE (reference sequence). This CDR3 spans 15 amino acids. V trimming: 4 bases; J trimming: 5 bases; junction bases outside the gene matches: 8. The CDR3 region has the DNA TGTGCCAGCAGCCCACGGACAGGCGCCAATGAAAAACTGTTTTTT. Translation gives CASSPRTGANEKLFF.

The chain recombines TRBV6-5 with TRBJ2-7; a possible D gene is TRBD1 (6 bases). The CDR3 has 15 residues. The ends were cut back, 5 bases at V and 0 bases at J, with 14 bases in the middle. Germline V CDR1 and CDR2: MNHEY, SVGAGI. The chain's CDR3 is CASSPQGLNSYEQYF. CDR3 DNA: TGTGCCAGCAGTCCTCAGGGGCTGAACTCCTACGAGCAGTACTTC.

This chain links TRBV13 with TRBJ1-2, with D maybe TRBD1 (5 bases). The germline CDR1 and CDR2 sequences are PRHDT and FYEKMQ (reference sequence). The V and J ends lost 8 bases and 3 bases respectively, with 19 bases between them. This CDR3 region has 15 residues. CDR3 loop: CASYKFWRGDYGYTF. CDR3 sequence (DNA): TGTGCCAGCTATAAATTCTGGCGGGGGGACTATGGCTACACCTTC.

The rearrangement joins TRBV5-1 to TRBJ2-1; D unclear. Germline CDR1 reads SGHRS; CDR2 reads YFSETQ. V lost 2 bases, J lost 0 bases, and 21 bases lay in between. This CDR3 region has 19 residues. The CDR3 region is CASSFPALRVDRSYNEQFF. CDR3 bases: TGCGCCAGCAGCTTCCCGGCGCTCCGGGTCGATCGCTCCTACAATGAGCAGTTCTTC.